The T cell receptor beta chain under discussion was sequenced for a study of T cells in localized non-small cell lung cancer. The CDR3 totals 13 residues. Trimming left V 6 bases short and J 10 bases short, with 18 bases between. In germline, CDR1 is MNHEY, CDR2 SVGAGI. The protocol was immunoSEQ multiplex PCR, while the TCRdb copy is restricted to in-frame clones and leaves out a portion. The sample shows tens of thousands of clones, 85% to 95% of them seen only once. The chain joins TRBV6-5 to TRBJ1-2; no definite D call. This clonotype originated in a woman between 35 and 70 years old with stage I lung adenocarcinoma. The specimen comprised peripheral blood, sampled before any cancer treatment. DNA of the CDR3: TGTGCCAGCAGACCCCGGAGGGATTCCATCTACACCTTC. This encodes CASRPRRDSIYTF.